A single sample is the source of the 32 T cell receptor beta chains below, sequenced in a study of OX40 agonist ivuxolimab in advanced cancers. TCRdb keeps only in-frame clones here, not all; method: immunoSEQ multiplex PCR. The sample lists roughly 83,000 clones; roughly 84% were seen once. The sample consisted of CD4+ or CD8+ T cells sorted from blood, taken in a trial of the OX40 agonist ivuxolimab. The receptors were gathered from an adult with an advanced solid tumor such as melanoma, head and neck, liver or kidney cancer.

The chain combines TRBV2 with TRBJ2-5; D tentatively reads TRBD1 or TRBD2 (6 bases each). Germline values: CDR1 SNHLY, CDR2 FYNNEI. V lost 2 bases and J lost 5, with 15 bases in between. CDR3 size: 15 residues. The CDR3 bases are TGTGCCAGCAGTGAACCGTTCGGGGGCCGGGAGACCCAGTACTTC. Its protein product is CASSEPFGGRETQYF.

Written as DNA, the CDR3 is TGTGCCAGCAGGGGGGAGCTTGAGGGAAACATTCAGTACTTC. Translated: CASRGELEGNIQYF. The V and J genes are TRBV11-2 and TRBJ2-4; possibly TRBD1 or TRBD2 for D (5 bases each). The CDR3 contains 14 residues. The V gene lost 6 bases and the J gene lost 6 bases, with 15 bases spanning the gap. Germline CDR1 is SGHAT and CDR2 is FQNNGV.

This clone has only a few counts. The rearrangement links TRBV7-8 to TRBJ1-1; D perhaps matches TRBD1 (6 bases). This CDR3 comprises 15 residues. The germline gives CDR1 SGHVS, CDR2 FQNEAQ. Trimming left V 3 bases short and J 4 bases short, with 15 bases between. CDR3 protein: CASSFGGMRSTEAFF. CDR3 DNA sequence: TGTGCCAGCAGCTTCGGGGGCATGAGGAGCACTGAAGCTTTCTTT.

This sequence joins TRBV11-2 and TRBJ1-3; D is undetermined. Deletions cut 5 bases from V and 1 base from J, with 12 bases between. Germline V gene data show CDR1 as SGHAT and CDR2 as FQNNGV. The CDR3 is made up of 15 amino acids. In DNA, the CDR3 is TGTGCCAGCAGCCCTCGGGAGGCATCTGGAAACACCATATATTTT. It specifies CASSPREASGNTIYF.

The rearrangement links TRBV27 to TRBJ1-2; 12 bases agree with TRBD1. Germline V lookup: CDR1 MNHEY, CDR2 SMNVEV (reference sequence). The trim removed 5 bases at V and 4 bases at J, leaving 11 bases unmatched. CDR3 length equals 17 residues. In DNA, the CDR3 is TGTGCCAGCAGTGACCTCCCGGGACAGGGGGCGTTCTATGGCTACACCTTC. Residues: CASSDLPGQGAFYGYTF.

The chain couples TRBV7-6 to TRBJ1-1; no clear D gene. Germline V gives CDR1 SGHVS, CDR2 FNYEAQ. The CDR3 covers 13 residues. Trimming shortened V by 4 bases and J by 5 bases, and 11 bases separated the two germline ends. The CDR3 sequence is CASSSVIGTEAFF. CDR3 nucleotides: TGTGCCAGCAGCTCAGTAATCGGGACTGAAGCTTTCTTT.

The CDR3 DNA is TGCAGCGTTGAACACAGTAAGATGACCCAGTACTTC. This translates into CSVEHSKMTQYF. This chain uses TRBV29-1 with TRBJ2-5; no firm D call. The V gene's germline CDR1 is SQVTM and CDR2 ANQGSEA. V shed 2 bases and J shed 7 bases, with 11 bases lying between them. This CDR3 region has 12 residues.

The rearrangement links TRBV7-3 to TRBJ2-1; 7 bases map to TRBD1. The CDR3 loop spans 13 amino acids. Germline V gene lookup returns CDR1 SGHTA and CDR2 FQGTGA. V lost 0 bases and J lost 13; bases outside the gene matches: 6. CDR3 protein: CASSLTRQGYQFF. Here the CDR3 DNA reads TGTGCCAGCAGCTTAACACGACAGGGATATCAGTTCTTC.

The gene calls are TRBV27 and TRBJ2-7, with TRBD1 identical over 7 bases. The CDR3 length is 16 residues. Germline-derived CDR1 and CDR2 are MNHEY and SMNVEV (reference sequence). V shed 6 bases and J 0 bases; nucleotides not matched to a gene: 11. CDR3 region: CASSRTGTVSSYEQYF. For the CDR3, the DNA is TGTGCCAGCAGCCGAACCGGGACAGTGAGCTCCTACGAGCAGTACTTC.

The V and J genes are TRBV5-1 and TRBJ2-5; 8 bases fit TRBD1. The tail of the sequence fits TRBJ2-7 better, so the J call may be wrong. Germline V gene data show CDR1 as SGHRS and CDR2 as YFSETQ. The CDR3 runs to 16 residues. CDR3 coding DNA: TGCGCCAGCAGCTTGGCCTTGACAGGGGCCCCCTACGAGCAGTACTTC. The encoded protein is CASSLALTGAPYEQYF.

The chain has TRBV11-3 and TRBJ1-4, with a possible D match to TRBD1 (5 bases). Germline V gene sequence: CDR1 SGHNT, CDR2 YENEEA. V was cut by 3 bases and J by 7 bases, with 15 bases left in between. This CDR3 spans 15 amino acids. The DNA of the CDR3 is TGTGCCAGCAGCTTGGGTACTTATGGGGGTGAAAAACTGTTTTTT. Residues: CASSLGTYGGEKLFF. Full variable domain (remainder filled in from reference TRBV11-3 and TRBJ1-4): EAGVVQSPRYKIIEKKQPVAFWCNPISGHNTLYWYLQNLGQGPELLIRYENEEAVDDSQLPKDRFSAERLKGVDSTLKIQPAELGDSAVYLCASSLGTYGGEKLFFGSGTQLSVL.

This chain links TRBV28 with TRBJ1-5; perhaps TRBD1 as D (6 bases). V lost 5 bases, J lost 4 bases, and 12 bases lay in between. CDR1 is MDHEN and CDR2 is SYDVKM in the germline V gene. The CDR3 has 14 amino acids. The CDR3 loop is CASSKGGSNQPQHF. CDR3 nucleotide sequence: TGTGCCAGCAGTAAAGGGGGTTCTAATCAGCCCCAGCATTTT.

The table lists this clone with a count of one. CDR3 DNA: TGTGCCAGGAGGACAGGGGATGGCTACACCTTC. Translation: CARRTGDGYTF. The J gene is TRBJ1-2, the V gene TRBV6-1; 9 positions match TRBD1. Losses at the gene ends were 9 bases for V and 6 bases for J; bases not matched to a gene: 2. CDR1 is MNHNS and CDR2 is SASEGT in the germline V gene. This CDR3 comprises 11 residues.

The CDR3 DNA is TGCGCCAGCAGCTTGACTTCCAGGGAGAACACTGAAGCTTTCTTT. Translated: CASSLTSRENTEAFF. The J gene is TRBJ1-1, the V gene TRBV5-1; D possibly corresponds to TRBD1 (5 bases). The length of the CDR3 is 15 residues. Germline V gene sequence: CDR1 SGHRS, CDR2 YFSETQ. Deletions cut 1 base from V and 1 base from J, with 11 bases between.

V gene TRBV11-2 combines with J gene TRBJ2-1; D gene uncertain. There are 13 residues in the CDR3. CDR1 is SGHAT, CDR2 FQNNGV, per germline. Trimming removed 5 bases at V and 5 bases at J, with 10 bases between. CDR3 loop: CASSPEMDNEQFF. CDR3 DNA sequence: TGTGCCAGCAGCCCTGAGATGGACAATGAGCAGTTCTTC.

V and J are TRBV30 and TRBJ1-5; TRBD1 might be the D (6 bases). Trimming removed 5 bases from V and 7 bases from J, with 15 bases in between. This CDR3 is 13 amino acids long. CDR1 GTSNPN and CDR2 SVGIG come from the germline V gene (reference sequence). CDR3 amino acids: CAWGAGGGQPQHF. CDR3 DNA sequence: TGTGCCTGGGGAGCGGGGGGCGGACAGCCCCAGCATTTT.

This chain connects TRBV19 to TRBJ1-1, with 8 positions matching TRBD1. After removal of 2 bases from V and 6 bases from J, the junction contained 8 bases not matched to a gene. The CDR3 is made up of 15 amino acids. Germline values: CDR1 LNHDA, CDR2 SQIVND (reference sequence). The CDR3 region has the DNA TGTGCCAGTAGTATATATGGCCAGGGGGCGGCTGAAGCTTTCTTT. This encodes CASSIYGQGAAEAFF.

This chain connects TRBV12-5 to TRBJ2-7, with 8 bases that match TRBD1. Germline CDR1 reads LGHNT; CDR2 reads FRNRAP. The CDR3 is made up of 18 amino acids. After removal of 2 bases from V and 4 bases from J, the junction contained 16 bases not matched to a gene. CDR3 in amino acids: CASGLLGQVGLRHYEQYF. The DNA of the CDR3 is TGTGCTAGTGGTTTGTTGGGACAGGTCGGCCTACGCCATTACGAGCAGTACTTC. Complete variable domain (other parts from reference TRBV12-5 and TRBJ2-7): DARVTQTPRHKVTEMGQEVTMRCQPILGHNTVFWYRQTMMQGLELLAYFRNRAPLDDSGMPKDRFSAEMPDATLATLKIQPSEPRDSAVYFCASGLLGQVGLRHYEQYFGPGTRLTVT.

This chain links TRBV7-3 with TRBJ2-2; 8 bases are shared with TRBD2. The CDR3 totals 12 residues. Germline V gene data show CDR1 as SGHTA and CDR2 as FQGTGA. This CDR3 reads CASGENTGELFF. The CDR3 DNA reads TGTGCTAGCGGGGAGAACACCGGGGAGCTGTTTTTT. The whole variable domain, remainder taken from reference TRBV7-3 and TRBJ2-2, is GAGVSQTPSNKVTEKGKYVELRCDPISGHTALYWYRQSLGQGPEFLIYFQGTGAADDSGLPNDRFFAVRPEGSVSTLKIQRTERGDSAVYLCASGENTGELFFGEGSRLTVL.

This rearrangement joins TRBV5-6 to TRBJ2-4; 13 nucleotides agree with TRBD2. CDR3 size: 14 residues. The junction had 4 bases not matched to a gene; V was cut back by 4 bases and J by 9 bases. CDR1 is SGHDT and CDR2 is YYEEEE in the germline V gene. Here the CDR3 reads CASSQLAGGFIQYF. The CDR3 DNA follows: TGTGCCAGCAGCCAACTAGCGGGAGGGTTCATTCAGTACTTC. Full variable domain (remainder filled in from reference TRBV5-6 and TRBJ2-4): DAGVTQSPTHLIKTRGQQVTLRCSPKSGHDTVSWYQQALGQGPQFIFQYYEEEERQRGNFPDRFSGHQFPNYSSELNVNALLLGDSALYLCASSQLAGGFIQYFGAGTRLSVL.

The chain recombines TRBV5-1 with TRBJ2-2, with D uncertain. The germline V gene has CDR1 SGHRS and CDR2 YFSETQ. Trimming shortened V by 1 base and J by 4 bases, and 11 bases separated the two germline ends. The CDR3 contains 15 residues. The CDR3 loop reads CASSLSTTLTGELFF. In nucleotides, the CDR3 is TGCGCCAGCAGCTTGAGCACAACGCTCACCGGGGAGCTGTTTTTT.

This clone was detected only a few times. The DNA for the CDR3 is TGTGCCAGCAGTTACTCTAGACAGAATGAGCAGTTCTTC. This gives the protein CASSYSRQNEQFF. V is TRBV6-6 and J is TRBJ2-1; D is possibly TRBD1 (5 bases). The ends were cut back, 0 bases at V and 7 bases at J, with 7 bases in the middle. The CDR3 totals 13 residues. Germline loops: CDR1 MNHNY, CDR2 SVGAGI (reference sequence).

The chain uses TRBV5-1 and TRBJ1-1; D is ambiguous. This CDR3 is built from 14 residues. Germline V gene lookup returns CDR1 SGHRS and CDR2 YFSETQ. With 0 bases removed from V and 1 base from J, the gap between germline ends came to 7 bases. The CDR3 here is CASSLASGNTEAFF. DNA for the CDR3: TGCGCCAGCAGCTTGGCCTCGGGGAACACTGAAGCTTTCTTT.

The rearrangement links TRBV6-6 to TRBJ1-1, with 7 bases identical to TRBD1. Germline CDR1 reads MNHNY; CDR2 reads SVGAGI (reference sequence). This CDR3 contains 14 residues. The trim removed 3 bases at V and 2 bases at J, leaving 3 bases unmatched. CDR3 region: CASSYDRANTEAFF. For the CDR3, the DNA is TGTGCCAGCAGTTATGACAGGGCAAACACTGAAGCTTTCTTT.

The chain's CDR3 is CSARQGSDTGELFF. The CDR3 DNA follows: TGCAGCGCCCGACAGGGATCGGACACCGGGGAGCTGTTTTTT. This chain connects TRBV29-1 to TRBJ2-2; TRBD1 matches at 7 bases. Germline loops: CDR1 SQVTM, CDR2 ANQGSEA. Trimming at V came to 7 bases and at J to 3 bases, leaving 8 bases not matched to a gene. The CDR3 loop spans 14 amino acids.

Points on this clone: The same CDR3 is also encoded by other DNA sequences in this sample. The chain carries TRBV9 and TRBJ2-2; a possible D gene is TRBD1 (5 bases). Looked up from germline, CDR1 is SGDLS and CDR2 is YYNGEE. Trimming cost V 4 bases and J 4 bases, with 8 bases left between them. CDR3 size: 13 residues. DNA for the CDR3: TGTGCCAGCAGCCGGCAGGGCACCGGGGAGCTGTTTTTT. This encodes CASSRQGTGELFF.

The sample holds a few counts of this clone. As DNA, the CDR3 is TGTGCCAGCAGTTTACAGGGAAAAGCCGGGACCCAGTACTTC. Encoded protein: CASSLQGKAGTQYF. The V and J genes are TRBV27 and TRBJ2-5; TRBD1 might be the D (5 bases). Trimming pared 2 bases from V and 7 bases from J, leaving 14 bases between. The germline gives CDR1 MNHEY, CDR2 SMNVEV (reference sequence). The length of the CDR3 is 14 residues.

J is TRBJ2-5 and V is TRBV13, with no clear D. V lost 2 bases, J lost 1 base, and 5 bases lay in between. CDR1 is PRHDT, CDR2 FYEKMQ, per germline (reference sequence). The CDR3 loop spans 13 amino acids. CDR3 DNA: TGTGCCAGCAGCTTAAACCGCCAAGAGACCCAGTACTTC. This gives the protein CASSLNRQETQYF.

V and J are TRBV6-5 and TRBJ2-7; D is possibly TRBD2 (7 bases). The CDR3 length is 13 residues. V was clipped by 8 bases and J by 3 bases, with 14 bases between them. Germline-derived CDR1 and CDR2 are MNHEY and SVGAGI. CDR3 nucleotide sequence: TGTGCCAGCCGGAGGGGGGGTCGCTACGAGCAGTACTTC. Protein: CASRRGGRYEQYF.

The J gene is TRBJ2-5, the V gene TRBV5-4; D call uncertain. V was pared by 4 bases and J by 0 bases, with 7 bases between. CDR3 length: 13 residues. In germline, CDR1 is SGHNT, CDR2 YYREEE (reference sequence). The CDR3 DNA is TGTGCCAGCAGCCCTAGACACCAAGAGACCCAGTACTTC. Amino acid sequence: CASSPRHQETQYF.

The gene calls are TRBV2 and TRBJ1-2; a weak D match, TRBD1 (6 bases). Germline CDR1 reads SNHLY; CDR2 reads FYNNEI. Deletions cut 7 bases from V and 2 bases from J, with 11 bases between. The CDR3 sequence is 13 residues long. DNA of the CDR3: TGTGCCAGCAACCACAGGGTCAACTATGGCTACACCTTC. This codes for CASNHRVNYGYTF.

The chain employs TRBV6-1 and TRBJ1-4; D not resolved. The V and J ends lost 0 bases and 0 bases respectively, with 8 bases between them. This CDR3 is 16 amino acids long. CDR1 is MNHNS and CDR2 is SASEGT in the germline V gene. The CDR3 protein is CASSEAGPTTNEKLFF. The CDR3 DNA reads TGTGCCAGCAGTGAAGCGGGCCCCACAACTAATGAAAAACTGTTTTTT.